The present T cell receptor (beta chain) was sequenced within a study of CD8 T cells in Susac syndrome. Study results and caveats: In total CD8+ repertoires, sixteen Susac-specific public clones were found, and CD8+ TEMRA repertoires had roughly five.

As for this clonotype: Antigen: not known.

Random-hexamer reverse transcription was applied to about 0.45 to 1 ug RNA. Amplification of TCR beta CDR3 across 54 Vbeta and 13 Jbeta was performed with immunoSEQ multiplex PCR. A single record per CDR3 protein comes from TCRdb applying MiXCR to the immunoSEQ multiplex PCR reads. Of some 75,000 distinct CDR3 sequences listed, about 94% were seen once; the top ten hold approximately 0.5%. Sequencing input: CD8+ T cells from PBMCs. The TCR originated in a human donor with Susac syndrome.

Here the CDR3 DNA reads TGTGCCAGCAGTTCCTCCTGGGGGGAGACCCAGTACTTC. It translates to CASSSSWGETQYF. The chain has TRBV27 and TRBJ2-5; D possibly uses TRBD1 or TRBD2 (5 bases each). CDR1 and CDR2 (germline): MNHEY, SMNVEV (reference sequence). There are 13 residues in the CDR3. The V gene lost 4 bases and the J gene lost 5 bases, with 11 bases spanning the gap.